This entry concerns a single T cell receptor beta chain. The data are from a study of blood T cell repertoires in COVID-19. Study at large: Spain, Italy and the United States supplied samples that represented acute and convalescent COVID-19. PBMCs, B-cell-depleted T cells, or T cells were the source of the cDNA or gDNA that made up the material.

Original handling: Estimation of nucleated cell counts relied on the amplification of reference gene primers. The table came from immunoSEQ multiplex PCR; TCRdb's copy has only in-frame clones and leaves some out. The D gene and trimming were derived from the DNA, and the V and J assignments and clone size from that table. The table shows about 50,000 clones, with 83% occurring only once. V was pared by 6 bases and J by 4 bases, with 6 bases of the junction left unmatched. CDR1 MNHEY and CDR2 SVGAGI come from the germline V gene. The CDR3 totals 14 residues. Sequenced: peripheral blood. The chain has TRBV6-5 and TRBJ1-2, with 9 nucleotides matching TRBD1. This TCR was recovered from a human donor in a cohort sampled during active COVID-19. The CDR3 DNA follows: TGTGCCAGCAGGGACAGGGGTGCGAGCTATGGCTACACCTTC. Its translation is CASRDRGASYGYTF.